One and the same sample provided the 32 T cell receptor beta chains below, sequenced in a study of cytomegalovirus exposure and HLA in healthy donors. PCR employed 60 Vbeta and 13 Jbeta primers. Profiled with immunoSEQ multiplex PCR; TCRdb holds only in-frame clones, not every one. This repertoire comprises about 140,000 clones; its ten largest clones make up approximately 2.5%. Input material: PBMCs. These receptors all stem from a man between 35 and 55 years old in good health and CMV-seronegative.

The chain couples TRBV7-2 to TRBJ2-1; D ambiguous. CDR3 length equals 13 residues. The germline gives CDR1 SGHTA, CDR2 FQGNSA. Trimming removed 5 bases from V and 0 bases from J, with 5 bases in between. CDR3 nucleotides: TGTGCCAGCAGCGCGAGCTCCTACAATGAGCAGTTCTTC. Amino acids: CASSASSYNEQFF.

DNA for the CDR3: TGTGCCAGCAGCTCACAGGGGCCCTCTTATCAGCCCCAGCATTTT. Its protein product is CASSSQGPSYQPQHF. The chain has TRBV5-6 and TRBJ1-5, with 7 bases identical to TRBD1. V was clipped by 3 bases and J by 5 bases; unmatched bases: 8. The CDR3 loop spans 15 amino acids. Per germline, CDR1 SGHDT and CDR2 YYEEEE.

The chain uses TRBV4-1 and TRBJ2-3, with TRBD2 identical over 7 bases. The V gene's germline CDR1 is MGHRA and CDR2 YSYEKL. The trim removed 0 bases at V and 5 bases at J, leaving 8 bases unmatched. The CDR3 spans 16 residues. Here the CDR3 reads CASSQEGAWGGDTQYF. The DNA of the CDR3 is TGCGCCAGCAGCCAAGAAGGGGCTTGGGGGGGAGATACGCAGTATTTT.

CDR3 bases: TGCAGCGTTGGAGGAGAAAAGGGCAATCAGCCCCAGCATTTT. It encodes CSVGGEKGNQPQHF. J is TRBJ1-5 and V is TRBV29-1; D not certain. Deletions cut 4 bases from V and 2 bases from J, with 12 bases between. From germline, CDR1 is SQVTM and CDR2 ANQGSEA. The CDR3 contains 14 residues. Complete variable domain (other parts from reference TRBV29-1 and TRBJ1-5): SAVISQKPSRDICQRGTSLTIQCQVDSQVTMMFWYRQQPGQSLTLIATANQGSEATYESGFVIDKFPISRPNLTFSTLTVSNMSPEDSSIYLCSVGGEKGNQPQHFGDGTRLSIL.

The chain links TRBV6-1 to TRBJ2-7; D remains unclear. V lost 7 bases to trimming and J lost 0 bases, with 7 bases between them. The CDR3 runs 12 residues. Germline CDR1 is MNHNS and CDR2 is SASEGT. CDR3 nucleotides: TGTGCCAGCACCTACTACTCCTACGAGCAGTACTTC. This codes for CASTYYSYEQYF.

This chain joins TRBV9 and TRBJ2-1, with D unresolved. CDR3 length: 18 amino acids. V was pared by 0 bases and J by 3 bases, with 19 bases between. Germline assignment: CDR1 SGDLS and CDR2 YYNGEE. The CDR3 here is CASSVEVRGLRYYNEQFF. In DNA, the CDR3 is TGTGCCAGCAGCGTAGAAGTTAGAGGCCTGAGGTACTACAATGAGCAGTTCTTC.

The CDR3 sequence: CSVDGGGTGELFF. The CDR3 DNA reads TGCAGCGTTGATGGGGGAGGCACCGGGGAGCTGTTTTTT. The rearrangement joins TRBV29-1 to TRBJ2-2, with D perhaps matching TRBD2 (6 bases). Germline V gene lookup returns CDR1 SQVTM and CDR2 ANQGSEA. The CDR3 extends over 13 amino acids. Trimming took off 3 bases at V and 4 bases at J, with 9 bases between the two ends.

V and J are TRBV2 and TRBJ1-5; TRBD1 is a possible D gene (5 bases). Germline assignment: CDR1 SNHLY and CDR2 FYNNEI. The CDR3 sequence is 15 residues long. Trimming left V 7 bases short and J 6 bases short, with 19 bases between. This CDR3 reads CASILQPGVGQPQHF. The CDR3 bases are TGTGCCAGCATCCTACAGCCGGGGGTTGGTCAGCCCCAGCATTTT.

The chain uses TRBV6-6 and TRBJ1-1; a possible D gene is TRBD1 (6 bases). V was clipped by 2 bases and J by 0 bases, with 13 bases between them. This CDR3 region has 16 residues. The germline CDR1 and CDR2 sequences are MNHNY and SVGAGI (reference sequence). CDR3: CASSYMGGPLNTEAFF. The CDR3, as DNA: TGTGCCAGCAGTTACATGGGGGGGCCGCTGAACACTGAAGCTTTCTTT.

The V and J genes are TRBV28 and TRBJ1-5; D uncertain. The CDR3 length is 14 residues. V lost 6 bases to trimming and J lost 5 bases, with 14 bases between them. Germline V gives CDR1 MDHEN, CDR2 SYDVKM. The CDR3 reads CASSPRELYQPQHF. Here the CDR3 DNA reads TGTGCCAGCAGCCCCCGGGAGCTTTATCAGCCCCAGCATTTT.

The genes are TRBV15 and TRBJ2-3, with D maybe TRBD2 (5 bases). The CDR3 extends over 15 amino acids. Germline V CDR1 and CDR2: LNHNV, YYDKDF (reference sequence). The ends were cut back, 3 bases at V and 1 base at J, with 11 bases in the middle. Here the CDR3 DNA reads TGTGCCACCAGCAGCCGGGGAAACGGCACAGATACGCAGTATTTT. It is translated as CATSSRGNGTDTQYF. Using reference TRBV15 and TRBJ2-3 for the parts outside the CDR3, the full variable domain is DAMVIQNPRYQVTQFGKPVTLSCSQTLNHNVMYWYQQKSSQAPKLLFHYYDKDFNNEADTPDNFQSRRPNTSFCFLDIRSPGLGDTAMYLCATSSRGNGTDTQYFGPGTRLTVL.

J is TRBJ2-3 and V is TRBV5-5, with 7 bases identical to TRBD1. Per the germline V gene, CDR1 is SGHKS and CDR2 is YYEKEE (reference sequence). V was clipped by 3 bases and J by 1 base; unmatched bases: 8. CDR3 length: 16 residues. The CDR3: CASSSATGTGTDTQYF. In DNA form, the CDR3 reads TGTGCCAGCAGCTCAGCGACAGGGACAGGCACAGATACGCAGTATTTT. Full variable domain (missing parts from reference TRBV5-5 and TRBJ2-3): DAGVTQSPTHLIKTRGQQVTLRCSPISGHKSVSWYQQVLGQGPQFIFQYYEKEERGRGNFPDRFSARQFPNYSSELNVNALLLGDSALYLCASSSATGTGTDTQYFGPGTRLTVL.

The V call is TRBV19, the J call TRBJ2-7, with 7 bases identical to TRBD1. Germline CDR1 is LNHDA and CDR2 is SQIVND (reference sequence). J was trimmed by 2 bases and V by 4 bases; bases with no gene match: 5. This CDR3 region has 14 residues. CDR3 in DNA: TGTGCCAGTAGTAGGACAGGACCTGCCTACGAGCAGTACTTC. Protein product: CASSRTGPAYEQYF.

The chain combines TRBV6-1 with TRBJ1-2; TRBD1 aligns across 8 bases. The V and J ends lost 5 bases and 4 bases, in that order; junction bases with no gene match: 12. The CDR3 has 16 residues. Per germline, CDR1 MNHNS and CDR2 SASEGT. CDR3 protein: CASSQGTGSVSYGYTF. The CDR3 DNA sequence: TGTGCCAGCAGTCAAGGGACAGGTTCTGTGTCCTATGGCTACACCTTC.

V and J are TRBV2 and TRBJ1-1, with D hard to call. Trimming left V 3 bases short and J 0 bases short, with 5 bases between. CDR1 and CDR2 (germline): SNHLY, FYNNEI. The length of the CDR3 is 13 residues. CDR3 bases: TGTGCCAGCAGTGACATTCTGAACACTGAAGCTTTCTTT. It translates to CASSDILNTEAFF. The full variable domain, completed using reference TRBV2 and TRBJ1-1, is EPEVTQTPSHQVTQMGQEVILRCVPISNHLYFYWYRQILGQKVEFLVSFYNNEISEKSEIFDDQFSVERPDGSNFTLKIRSTKLEDSAMYFCASSDILNTEAFFGQGTRLTVV.

The chain has TRBV9 and TRBJ1-3; D is possibly TRBD1 (5 bases). Germline lookup yields CDR1 SGDLS and CDR2 YYNGEE. The CDR3 has 16 residues. V lost 4 bases and J 4 bases, leaving 18 bases between the germline ends. CDR3 sequence: CASSPHPTAPGNTIYF. CDR3 DNA: TGTGCCAGCAGCCCCCACCCGACAGCTCCAGGAAACACCATATATTTT.

The chain joins TRBV5-4 to TRBJ2-7; TRBD1 matches 9 bases. Germline trimming cut 3 bases from V and 7 bases from J; bases unmatched to any gene: 20. This CDR3 spans 18 amino acids. Germline CDR1 SGHNT, CDR2 YYREEE (reference sequence). This chain's CDR3 is CASSSVDGQGPRNREQYF. CDR3 nucleotides: TGTGCCAGCAGCTCAGTTGACGGACAGGGGCCGAGGAATAGGGAGCAGTACTTC.

This rearrangement joins TRBV7-2 to TRBJ1-4; D gene ambiguous. V was shortened by 5 bases and J by 4 bases, with 14 bases between the two germline ends. The length of the CDR3 is 15 residues. Germline V CDR1 and CDR2: SGHTA, FQGNSA. CDR3 residues: CASSVSSTYNEKLFF. CDR3 nucleotides: TGTGCCAGCAGCGTTAGTAGTACTTATAATGAAAAACTGTTTTTT.

The rearrangement joins TRBV1 to TRBJ1-5; no check of the table's D call, TRBD1, against the DNA was made. TRBV1 is assigned pseudogene status. The CDR3 runs 16 residues. The CDR3 DNA sequence: TGCACCAGCAGCCTCCCCCCAGTGACAGGCAATCAGCCCCAGCATTTT. Amino acids: CTSSLPPVTGNQPQHF.

J is TRBJ2-3 and V is TRBV7-8; TRBD1 matches at 8 bases. With V trimmed by 5 bases and J by 3 bases, 13 bases remained unmatched. The CDR3 contains 17 residues. CDR1 and CDR2 (germline): SGHVS, FQNEAQ. In DNA form, the CDR3 reads TGTGCCAGCAGCGTGGGACAGGTGCCCTCTGGGACAGATACGCAGTATTTT. It encodes CASSVGQVPSGTDTQYF.

The chain links TRBV29-1 to TRBJ2-7; 12 bases match TRBD2. Germline V CDR1 and CDR2: SQVTM, ANQGSEA. J gave up 0 bases and V 6 bases, and 9 bases lay outside the gene matches. CDR3 size: 16 residues. The CDR3, as DNA: TGCAGCGTGGGGGGACTAGCGGGCGCCAGCTCCTACGAGCAGTACTTC. As protein: CSVGGLAGASSYEQYF.

The J gene is TRBJ1-1, the V gene TRBV28, with 8 bases aligning to TRBD1. CDR1 MDHEN and CDR2 SYDVKM come from the germline V gene. The CDR3 covers 13 residues. With 1 base clipped from V and 10 bases from J, the junction kept 5 bases outside the gene matches. The CDR3 coding sequence is TGTGCCAGCAGTTTATCGGGACAGGAGAGAGCTTTCTTT. Amino acid sequence: CASSLSGQERAFF.

This chain joins TRBV20-1 and TRBJ2-5, with no clear D. V was clipped by 7 bases and J by 2 bases, with 8 bases between them. The CDR3 has 11 amino acids. Germline V CDR1 and CDR2: DFQATT, SNEGSKA (reference sequence). CDR3 in DNA: TGCAGTGAGGTAGCTCAAGAGACCCAGTACTTC. It yields the protein CSEVAQETQYF.

The chain recombines TRBV4-1 with TRBJ1-5; tentative D call: TRBD1 (5 bases). The CDR3 totals 16 residues. Between the trimmed V and J ends, which lost 4 bases and 0 bases, there was a span of 13 bases. CDR1 MGHRA and CDR2 YSYEKL come from the germline V gene. CDR3 bases: TGCGCCAGCAGCCGGACCACAGGAACTAGCAATCAGCCCCAGCATTTT. It codes for CASSRTTGTSNQPQHF.

This chain uses TRBV7-8 with TRBJ2-5; D is unclear. The CDR3 sequence is 15 residues long. Trimming removed 2 bases from V and 1 base from J, with 11 bases in between. Germline-derived CDR1 and CDR2 are SGHVS and FQNEAQ. Written as DNA, the CDR3 is TGTGCCAGCAGCTTACGTATGGGCATCCAAGAGACCCAGTACTTC. This translates into CASSLRMGIQETQYF.

About this clone: Other nucleotide sequences from this sample produce the same CDR3. The CDR3 here is CASSIAGGAGEKLFF. The CDR3 DNA is TGTGCCAGTAGTATAGCAGGGGGCGCAGGCGAAAAACTGTTTTTT. V and J are TRBV19 and TRBJ1-4; 8 bases are a match to TRBD1. Germline values: CDR1 LNHDA, CDR2 SQIVND (reference sequence). Trimming cost V 1 base and J 8 bases; bases outside gene matches: 6. This CDR3 spans 15 amino acids.

The chain is built from TRBV19 and TRBJ2-7; the match to TRBD1 covers 9 bases. The ends lost 3 bases at V and 3 bases at J; junction bases unmatched: 6. The CDR3 runs 15 residues. CDR1 is LNHDA, CDR2 SQIVND, per germline (reference sequence). The CDR3 sequence is CASSIIGTGIYEQYF. The CDR3 coding sequence is TGTGCCAGTAGTATTATTGGGACAGGGATCTACGAGCAGTACTTC.

The V call is TRBV10-1, the J call TRBJ1-1, with 8 bases fitting TRBD1. Germline V gene lookup returns CDR1 WNHNN and CDR2 SYGVQD (reference sequence). Trimming took 6 bases from V and 3 from J; bases not matched to a gene: 9. The CDR3 has 15 amino acids. In nucleotides, the CDR3 is TGCGCCAGCAGCCCTATCAGGGGGCGCGACACTGAAGCTTTCTTT. Protein product: CASSPIRGRDTEAFF.

This chain uses TRBV7-2 with TRBJ2-2, with D perhaps matching TRBD2 (7 bases). Germline V gene data show CDR1 as SGHTA and CDR2 as FQGNSA. The length of the CDR3 is 13 residues. V lost 3 bases, J lost 8 bases, and 10 bases lay in between. The CDR3 region is CASSLGGTGELFF. CDR3 nucleotide sequence: TGTGCCAGCAGCTTGGGGGGGACAGGGGAGCTGTTTTTT.

The rearrangement uses TRBV4-3 and TRBJ1-1; possibly TRBD1 for D (6 bases). V dropped 3 bases and J dropped 10 bases, with 15 bases sitting between them. The CDR3 contains 13 residues. Germline V CDR1 and CDR2: LGHNA, YSLEER. CDR3 in DNA: TGCGCCAGCAGCCAGGGGGCGGGTGTGGGAGCTTTCTTT. Protein sequence: CASSQGAGVGAFF.

The chain carries TRBV19 and TRBJ1-5; TRBD1 aligns across 7 bases. Trimming at V came to 5 bases and at J to 6 bases, leaving 4 bases not matched to a gene. The CDR3 sequence is 13 residues long. Germline-derived CDR1 and CDR2 are LNHDA and SQIVND (reference sequence). CDR3 protein: CASSFRGSQPQHF. The CDR3 nucleotides read TGTGCCAGTAGTTTCAGGGGGAGTCAGCCCCAGCATTTT.

The chain links TRBV5-4 to TRBJ1-5, with a possible D match to TRBD1 (5 bases). Germline assignment: CDR1 SGHNT and CDR2 YYREEE (reference sequence). This CDR3 spans 14 amino acids. Trimming shortened V by 4 bases and J by 6 bases, and 14 bases separated the two germline ends. The CDR3 region has the DNA TGTGCCAGCAGCGCCGCGGGGGTGGCTCAGCCCCAGCATTTT. It yields the protein CASSAAGVAQPQHF.